The 11 T cell receptor beta chains listed next were all sequenced from one sample in a study of T cells after posttransplantation cyclophosphamide. Only in-frame clones appear in the TCRdb table, and some are missing; sequencing was by immunoSEQ multiplex PCR. This sample comprises more than 9,000 clones, none seen once only. A marrow graft followed busulfan-fludarabine conditioning, with cyclophosphamide on days +3 and +4. The sequencing used PBMCs, collected after allogeneic stem cell transplant with posttransplant cyclophosphamide. These receptors originate from a female patient aged 40 to 55 who received an allogeneic stem cell transplant from a related donor, was CMV-positive, and had no GVHD. Some T cells may have originated in the graft donor.

This clone was seen repeatedly, ten times or more. The gene calls are TRBV10-3 and TRBJ2-7, with a possible D match to TRBD2 (5 bases). Per the germline V gene, CDR1 is ENHRY and CDR2 is SYGVKD. This CDR3 has 13 residues. The V and J ends lost 2 bases and 6 bases respectively, with 11 bases between them. The CDR3 spells CAISEEGSGEQYF. CDR3 in DNA: TGTGCCATCAGTGAGGAGGGTTCAGGCGAGCAGTACTTC.

This clone was seen ten or more times. The V and J genes are TRBV15 and TRBJ2-5; no clear D. The CDR3 contains 16 residues. Germline lookup yields CDR1 LNHNV and CDR2 YYDKDF (reference sequence). Trimming removed 0 bases from V and 4 bases from J, with 15 bases in between. The CDR3 DNA follows: TGTGCCACCAGCAGAGAATCGGGTAGCAGCCGAGAGACCCAGTACTTC. Its translation: CATSRESGSSRETQYF. Variable domain in full (rest from reference TRBV15 and TRBJ2-5): DAMVIQNPRYQVTQFGKPVTLSCSQTLNHNVMYWYQQKSSQAPKLLFHYYDKDFNNEADTPDNFQSRRPNTSFCFLDIRSPGLGDTAMYLCATSRESGSSRETQYFGPGTRLLVL.

This clone was counted many times. CDR3 protein: CASSLDPGTGAYGYTF. The CDR3 region has the DNA TGTGCCAGCAGCCTTGACCCCGGGACAGGAGCCTATGGCTACACCTTC. The genes are TRBV4-2 and TRBJ1-2; 8 nucleotides align to TRBD1. CDR1 and CDR2 from the germline V gene are LGHNA and YNFKEQ. This CDR3 is built from 16 residues. V shed 4 bases, J shed 4 bases, and the junction held 11 bases outside the gene matches.

This clone was seen ten or more times. This chain connects TRBV23-1 to TRBJ1-1; TRBD1 agrees at 7 bases. TRBV23-1 is designated an ORF whose function remains uncertain. The V segment lost 3 bases and the J segment 1 base; nucleotides outside the gene matches: 8. There are 16 residues in the CDR3. The CDR3 loop reads CASSHHRGEWNTEAFF. In DNA form, the CDR3 reads TGCGCCAGCAGTCATCACAGGGGAGAGTGGAACACTGAAGCTTTCTTT.

This clone was counted at least ten times. This rearrangement joins TRBV15 to TRBJ1-1; TRBD1 aligns across 9 bases. Germline CDR1 reads LNHNV; CDR2 reads YYDKDF (reference sequence). With V trimmed by 5 bases and J by 3 bases, 7 bases remained unmatched. This CDR3 is built from 15 residues. The CDR3 DNA sequence: TGTGCCACCAGCCCGGGGACAGGGAGATACACTGAAGCTTTCTTT. Amino acid sequence: CATSPGTGRYTEAFF.

This clone was seen more than once but under ten times. J is TRBJ2-3 and V is TRBV28; D perhaps matches TRBD2 (7 bases). The CDR3 extends over 15 amino acids. V gave up 4 bases and J gave up 3 bases, with 14 bases separating them. CDR1 MDHEN and CDR2 SYDVKM come from the germline V gene. This CDR3 is CASSSGAGVTDTQYF. The DNA of the CDR3 is TGTGCCAGCAGTTCGGGGGCGGGAGTAACAGATACGCAGTATTTT.

This clone has at least ten counts. This rearrangement joins TRBV15 to TRBJ1-6; D unresolved. This CDR3 contains 15 residues. The V gene lost 5 bases and the J gene lost 7 bases, with 15 bases spanning the gap. Germline V gene lookup returns CDR1 LNHNV and CDR2 YYDKDF (reference sequence). The CDR3 sequence is CATSPQSVRNSPLHF. The CDR3 nucleotides are TGTGCCACCAGCCCACAGAGTGTTCGCAATTCACCCCTCCACTTT. The whole variable domain, filled in from reference TRBV15 and TRBJ1-6, reads DAMVIQNPRYQVTQFGKPVTLSCSQTLNHNVMYWYQQKSSQAPKLLFHYYDKDFNNEADTPDNFQSRRPNTSFCFLDIRSPGLGDTAMYLCATSPQSVRNSPLHFGNGTRLTVT.

In its sample, this clone was seen many times. This rearrangement joins TRBV29-1 to TRBJ2-1; the D gene is possibly TRBD2 (5 bases). Trimming took 5 bases from V and 7 from J, leaving 15 bases between them. The CDR3 length is 13 residues. CDR1 is SQVTM and CDR2 is ANQGSEA in the germline V gene. DNA of the CDR3: TGCAGCGTTCCCTCTTGGGAGACTAATGAGCAGTTCTTC. Amino acids: CSVPSWETNEQFF.

By share, this clone ranks as medium-sized. The chain joins TRBV10-3 to TRBJ1-1; D unresolved. CDR1 and CDR2 (germline): ENHRY, SYGVKD. V was cut by 1 base and J by 11 bases, with 8 bases left in between. CDR3 length equals 11 residues. CDR3 sequence (DNA): TGTGCCATCAGTGAGTTACACGGGGCTTTCTTT. Amino acids: CAISELHGAFF.

The table lists this clone with many counts. This chain uses TRBV25-1 with TRBJ1-3, with D hard to call. V gave up 3 bases and J gave up 3 bases, with 9 bases separating them. This CDR3 spans 14 amino acids. Germline V CDR1 and CDR2: MGHDK, SYGVNS. The CDR3 DNA is TGTGCCAGCAGTGATTTGGCCCGTGGAAACACCATATATTTT. This sequence encodes CASSDLARGNTIYF.

This clone was counted many times. The gene calls are TRBV11-2 and TRBJ2-7; D is uncertain. CDR1 is SGHAT and CDR2 is FQNNGV in the germline V gene. The CDR3 runs to 12 residues. The germline V and J ends were trimmed by 6 bases and 3 bases, with 9 bases remaining between them. CDR3 nucleotide sequence: TGTGCCAGCAGACCTACCGGCTACGAGCAGTACTTC. It yields the protein CASRPTGYEQYF.